This record looks at one TCR beta chain sequence and its context. Its antigen remains unknown. This sample was included in a study of T cell responses to AZD1222 COVID-19 vaccine. Study-level points and caveats: Clonal diversity may have been underestimated in mostly white British donors. Seropositivity was recorded at baseline in only a handful of AZD1222 recipients.

Assay: immunoSEQ multiplex PCR; the TCRdb copy retains only in-frame clones and omits some. The sample has 160,000 or so clones; approximately 90% are singletons. This sequence originates from an adult who received the MenACWY meningococcal vaccine as a control. The source was peripheral blood, collected 28 days after the second dose of the MenACWY control vaccine.

In DNA form, the CDR3 reads TGTGCCAGTAGTATGTACAGGGACGGTACCTACGAGCAGTACTTC. This encodes CASSMYRDGTYEQYF. V and J are TRBV19 and TRBJ2-7; D possibly corresponds to TRBD1 (6 bases). The CDR3 is 15 residues long. The V end lost 3 bases, the J end lost 2 bases, and 14 bases lay between the germline ends. The germline CDR1 and CDR2 sequences are LNHDA and SQIVND (reference sequence).